This T cell receptor beta chain was captured by sequencing in a study of T cell repertoires in cytomegalovirus infection. About this clonotype itself: Its antigen is unidentified.

MiXCR, applied by TCRdb to the reads, yields one record per CDR3 protein. Here the sample spans 700,000 to 900,000 distinct CDR3 sequences, 25% to 30% being singletons. Per the germline V gene, CDR1 is LNHDA and CDR2 is SQIVND (reference sequence). Trimming cost V 5 bases and J 1 base, with 17 bases left between them. The CDR3 has 16 amino acids. V gene TRBV19 combines with J gene TRBJ1-1; tentative D call: TRBD1 (5 bases). The sequence derives from a human donor in good health (CMV status not recorded). Some clones in this sample may be carry-over from other donors' samples. The material sequenced was cultured CD8+ T cells from PBMCs, taken from culture after CMV antigen stimulation. CDR3 coding DNA: TGTGCCAGTAGTCCCCGTAGGGGTCGGAAGAACACTGAAGCTTTCTTT. Its protein is CASSPRRGRKNTEAFF.